This T cell receptor (beta chain) was identified during a study of tumor and adjacent non-tumor tissue in lung cancer. The CDR3 length is 15 residues. CDR1 is SGHDT and CDR2 is YYEEEE in the germline V gene. V was pared by 1 base and J by 6 bases, with 17 bases between. No cell sorting was done before RNA was extracted from the tissue. More than 3 cm separated this lung sample from the edge of the tumor. This clonotype was observed at least ten times. TCRbeta libraries were built with three rounds of nested PCR, modified from ARM-PCR. TCRdb itself ran the multiplex PCR reads through MiXCR, one entry per CDR3 protein. This sample has around 99,000 distinct CDR3 sequences, with roughly three fifths found just once.

This TCR derives from a man in his 60s with non-small cell lung cancer. Sequences were obtained from distant non-tumor lung tissue. J is TRBJ2-7 and V is TRBV5-6, with a possible D match to TRBD2 (7 bases). The CDR3, as DNA: TGTGCCAGCAGCTTGTCGGGGGGCGGTTCCGTCGAGCAGTACTTC. Protein: CASSLSGGGSVEQYF. The full variable domain, completed using reference TRBV5-6 and TRBJ2-7, is DAGVTQSPTHLIKTRGQQVTLRCSPKSGHDTVSWYQQALGQGPQFIFQYYEEEERQRGNFPDRFSGHQFPNYSSELNVNALLLGDSALYLCASSLSGGGSVEQYFGPGTRLTVT.